One and the same sample provided the 27 T cell receptor beta chains below, sequenced in a study of cytomegalovirus exposure and HLA in healthy donors. Vbeta (60) and Jbeta (13) primers were used in the PCR. TCRdb's copy holds only in-frame clones and misses some; the assay was immunoSEQ multiplex PCR. Here the sample spans 150,000 to 200,000 clones, around 75% being singletons. The sample taken for sequencing was PBMCs. All receptors derive from a woman aged 45-65 years in good health and CMV-seropositive.

The chain has TRBV5-8 and TRBJ1-1; possible D gene TRBD1, 6 bases. The V and J ends lost 3 bases and 5 bases respectively, with 14 bases between them. Germline V gene lookup returns CDR1 SGHTS and CDR2 YDEGEE. This CDR3 region has 14 residues. DNA of the CDR3: TGTGCCAGCAGCTATGACTCAGGGGCAACTGAAGCTTTCTTT. Its translation: CASSYDSGATEAFF.

This clone showed up just a few times. V and J are TRBV19 and TRBJ2-2; 8 bases align to TRBD2. Unmatched junction bases numbered 6, after V lost 6 bases and J lost 6 bases. Germline V gene data show CDR1 as LNHDA and CDR2 as SQIVND (reference sequence). CDR3 length equals 14 residues. CDR3 in amino acids: CASRNGGAAGELFF. Here the CDR3 DNA reads TGTGCCAGTAGAAACGGGGGGGCCGCCGGGGAGCTGTTTTTT.

This clone was observed a single time. This chain joins TRBV30 and TRBJ2-7, with D maybe TRBD2 (5 bases). This CDR3 region has 14 residues. From germline, CDR1 is GTSNPN and CDR2 SVGIG (reference sequence). Trimming stripped 0 bases from V and 0 bases from J, with 9 bases between. The CDR3 nucleotides read TGTGCCTGGAGTGTACGGGCGGGCTCCTACGAGCAGTACTTC. Its translation: CAWSVRAGSYEQYF.

The J gene is TRBJ2-3, the V gene TRBV9, with a possible D match to TRBD2 (7 bases). Germline CDR1 SGDLS, CDR2 YYNGEE. Trimming shortened V by 3 bases and J by 6 bases, and 26 bases separated the two germline ends. The CDR3 consists of 18 residues. The CDR3 region has the DNA TGTGCCAGCAGCGCAGAGGGTAAAGGGGGGGGGTTTTCGGATACGCAGTATTTT. It codes for CASSAEGKGGGFSDTQYF.

Concerning this clone: The same CDR3 arises from other DNA sequences in this sample as well. The J gene is TRBJ2-3, the V gene TRBV10-1; D call uncertain. CDR1 WNHNN and CDR2 SYGVQD come from the germline V gene (reference sequence). Trimming pared 0 bases from V and 3 bases from J, leaving 7 bases between. The CDR3 is made up of 14 amino acids. The CDR3 is CASSESTVTDTQYF. The CDR3 DNA reads TGCGCCAGCAGTGAGTCGACTGTAACAGATACGCAGTATTTT.

The sample holds a few counts of this clone. The V call is TRBV9, the J call TRBJ2-5, with 8 bases aligning to TRBD2. This CDR3 has 16 residues. V gave up 4 bases and J gave up 5 bases; unmatched junction bases: 13. Looked up from germline, CDR1 is SGDLS and CDR2 is YYNGEE. Here the CDR3 DNA reads TGTGCCAGCAGCCCGACGGGTGGCGGGGGGAGGGAGACCCAGTACTTC. Translation: CASSPTGGGGRETQYF.

This chain links TRBV5-1 with TRBJ1-1; 8 nucleotides match TRBD1. CDR3 length: 15 amino acids. V dropped 4 bases and J dropped 4; count of bases not matched to a gene: 9. In germline, CDR1 is SGHRS, CDR2 YFSETQ. The CDR3 bases are TGCGCCAGCAGCAGTCAGGGGGCTGGGGGCACTGAAGCTTTCTTT. It encodes CASSSQGAGGTEAFF.

A few counts support this clone. J is TRBJ1-3 and V is TRBV25-1; D uncertain. Trimming left V 5 bases short and J 2 bases short, with 7 bases between. Germline values: CDR1 MGHDK, CDR2 SYGVNS. This CDR3 contains 13 residues. DNA of the CDR3: TGTGCCAGCAGTCCTGTCCCTGGAAACACCATATATTTT. Amino acids: CASSPVPGNTIYF.

This clone was counted once. The chain recombines TRBV5-1 with TRBJ1-2; D call uncertain. The V and J ends lost 1 base and 3 bases respectively, with 10 bases between them. This CDR3 comprises 14 residues. The germline V gene has CDR1 SGHRS and CDR2 YFSETQ. The CDR3 sequence: CASSLSQAYYGYTF. CDR3 DNA sequence: TGCGCCAGCAGCTTGAGTCAGGCCTACTATGGCTACACCTTC.

The J gene is TRBJ1-2, the V gene TRBV19; TRBD1 might be the D (6 bases). CDR1 LNHDA and CDR2 SQIVND come from the germline V gene (reference sequence). The CDR3 is 14 amino acids. With 3 bases removed from V and 4 bases from J, the gap between germline ends came to 12 bases. CDR3 residues: CASSIRPGAYGYTF. The CDR3 nucleotides are TGTGCCAGTAGTATCCGGCCAGGGGCCTATGGCTACACCTTC.

This clone has a single count. The J gene is TRBJ1-1, the V gene TRBV9; D is possibly TRBD1 (6 bases). The germline CDR1 and CDR2 sequences are SGDLS and YYNGEE. V was pared by 2 bases and J by 1 base, with 9 bases between. The CDR3 runs to 14 residues. The CDR3 reads CASSVGGRNTEAFF. The CDR3, as DNA: TGTGCCAGCAGCGTGGGGGGGCGGAACACTGAAGCTTTCTTT.

The genes are TRBV4-1 and TRBJ1-2, with 9 bases that match TRBD1. Germline lookup yields CDR1 MGHRA and CDR2 YSYEKL. This CDR3 region has 14 residues. With 1 base clipped from V and 7 bases from J, the junction kept 4 bases outside the gene matches. The CDR3 loop is CASSQGDRVFGYTF. As DNA, the CDR3 is TGCGCCAGCAGCCAAGGGGACAGGGTGTTTGGCTACACCTTC.

The gene calls are TRBV6-6 and TRBJ1-3; D gene unclear. Deletions cut 0 bases from V and 0 bases from J, with 6 bases between. From germline, CDR1 is MNHNY and CDR2 SVGAGI (reference sequence). The CDR3 spans 15 residues. The CDR3 sequence: CASSYSTGSGNTIYF. In DNA, the CDR3 is TGTGCCAGCAGTTACTCGACGGGCTCTGGAAACACCATATATTTT.

In nucleotides, the CDR3 is TGTGCCAGCAGTAGTCAGGGGGCTGAATATGGCTACACCTTC. It codes for CASSSQGAEYGYTF. The chain combines TRBV2 with TRBJ1-2; TRBD1 aligns across 8 bases. The V and J ends lost 5 bases and 5 bases, in that order; junction bases with no gene match: 7. The CDR3 runs to 14 residues. Germline CDR1 SNHLY, CDR2 FYNNEI.

V is TRBV28 and J is TRBJ1-2; D remains unclear. Germline V CDR1 and CDR2: MDHEN, SYDVKM. V lost 5 bases and J 5 bases, leaving 9 bases between the germline ends. The CDR3 is made up of 12 amino acids. The CDR3 DNA sequence: TGTGCCAGCAGTGCCACGGGATATGGCTACACCTTC. It specifies CASSATGYGYTF.

This clone showed up just a few times. The rearrangement links TRBV7-8 to TRBJ1-1; TRBD1 is a possible D gene (6 bases). This CDR3 contains 14 residues. Trimming took off 0 bases at V and 1 base at J, with 6 bases between the two ends. Looked up from germline, CDR1 is SGHVS and CDR2 is FQNEAQ. CDR3 in DNA: TGTGCCAGCAGCTTAGCACAGGGGAACACTGAAGCTTTCTTT. Translating it yields CASSLAQGNTEAFF.

This chain links TRBV5-1 with TRBJ1-4; 8 bases agree with TRBD1. CDR3 size: 16 residues. With V trimmed by 0 bases and J by 5 bases, 6 bases remained unmatched. Looked up from germline, CDR1 is SGHRS and CDR2 is YFSETQ. Here the CDR3 reads CASSLVGRQGNEKLFF. For the CDR3, the DNA is TGCGCCAGCAGCTTGGTTGGGAGACAGGGGAATGAAAAACTGTTTTTT.

This clone was seen more than once but under ten times. The chain has TRBV27 and TRBJ2-7; D may be TRBD1 (5 bases). The CDR3 is made up of 14 amino acids. V gave up 8 bases and J gave up 5 bases, with 19 bases separating them. CDR1 MNHEY and CDR2 SMNVEV come from the germline V gene (reference sequence). As DNA, the CDR3 is TGTGCCAGCCGATCTCCAGGGTTCGTCGACGAGCAGTACTTC. Translated, it gives CASRSPGFVDEQYF.

This clone was recorded a few times. V is TRBV5-1 and J is TRBJ2-5, with TRBD2 matching over 10 bases. The J call may not be correct, given that the DNA end is closer to TRBJ2-7. The CDR3 length is 14 residues. Germline values: CDR1 SGHRS, CDR2 YFSETQ. Here the CDR3 reads CASSPLAGAGEQYF. The CDR3 bases are TGCGCCAGCAGCCCCCTAGCGGGGGCGGGCGAGCAGTACTTC.

The gene calls are TRBV6-5 and TRBJ1-2; no definite D call. Between the trimmed V and J ends, which lost 0 bases and 6 bases, there was a span of 11 bases. Germline V gene sequence: CDR1 MNHEY, CDR2 SVGAGI. The length of the CDR3 is 14 residues. The DNA for the CDR3 is TGTGCCAGCAGTTACTCGGCATCCGGGAATGGCTACACCTTC. Its translation is CASSYSASGNGYTF.

J is TRBJ2-7 and V is TRBV5-1; D remains unclear. The germline gives CDR1 SGHRS, CDR2 YFSETQ. With 4 bases removed from V and 4 bases from J, the gap between germline ends came to 15 bases. CDR3 length: 14 amino acids. The CDR3: CASSPPLSPYEQYF. Here the CDR3 DNA reads TGCGCCAGCAGCCCTCCACTCTCACCTTACGAGCAGTACTTC.

The chain has TRBV7-2 and TRBJ2-5, with D possibly TRBD2 on 7 matching bases. The V end was cut by 5 bases, the J end by 5 bases, with 18 bases between. Germline V CDR1 and CDR2: SGHTA, FQGNSA. CDR3 size: 15 residues. CDR3 region: CASSTQRGGRETQYF. CDR3 coding DNA: TGTGCCAGCAGCACTCAAAGGGGGGGGCGCGAGACCCAGTACTTC.

The CDR3 region has the DNA TGTGCCAGCAGCTTGGGACTAGCGGCGGACAATGAGCAGTTCTTC. Translating it yields CASSLGLAADNEQFF. The rearrangement joins TRBV5-8 to TRBJ2-1; 9 bases map to TRBD2. With V trimmed by 0 bases and J by 5 bases, 3 bases remained unmatched. This CDR3 comprises 15 residues. Germline CDR1 and CDR2: SGHTS and YDEGEE.

This clone has more than one count but fewer than ten. The rearrangement uses TRBV5-1 and TRBJ2-7, with D tentatively TRBD1 (5 bases). The CDR3 runs 16 residues. V dropped 0 bases and J dropped 7 bases, with 20 bases sitting between them. Looked up from germline, CDR1 is SGHRS and CDR2 is YFSETQ. CDR3 residues: CASSLGQGRQYMEQYF. CDR3 sequence (DNA): TGCGCCAGCAGCTTGGGGCAGGGCAGGCAGTACATGGAGCAGTACTTC.

The chain carries TRBV30 and TRBJ1-3, with a possible D match to TRBD1 (5 bases). V lost 0 bases and J 3 bases, leaving 9 bases between the germline ends. This CDR3 region has 14 residues. The V gene's germline CDR1 is GTSNPN and CDR2 SVGIG (reference sequence). DNA for the CDR3: TGTGCCTGGAGTGTACGCAGGGATGGAAACACCATATATTTT. Translated, it gives CAWSVRRDGNTIYF.

This chain connects TRBV30 to TRBJ2-6; tentatively, D is TRBD2 (5 bases). This CDR3 is built from 15 residues. In germline, CDR1 is GTSNPN, CDR2 SVGIG (reference sequence). Trimming removed 3 bases from V and 2 bases from J, with 11 bases in between. The CDR3 DNA follows: TGTGCCTGGAGGCCCGGGGTGACTGGGGCCAACGTCCTGACTTTC. Amino acid sequence: CAWRPGVTGANVLTF.

This clone was recorded a few times. The V gene is TRBV5-1, the J gene TRBJ2-3, with D possibly TRBD1 on 5 matching bases. CDR3 length: 16 amino acids. CDR1 is SGHRS, CDR2 YFSETQ, per germline. V shed 3 bases and J shed 2 bases, with 16 bases lying between them. The CDR3 nucleotides are TGCGCCAGCAGCTCAGGATCGACAGTGGACACAGATACGCAGTATTTT. Its translation is CASSSGSTVDTDTQYF.